This TCR beta chain was recovered during a study of cytomegalovirus exposure and HLA in healthy donors. Whole-study findings and limits: The study put 150 to 200 TCR beta chains on its list as cytomegalovirus-associated. Certain sequence variants were highly shared and formed a cluster, and this cluster was likely a sequencing artifact. Later analysis found that TCR beta chains associated with HLA were more clonally expanded than other, equally common chains. The sole available immune exposure information was CMV serostatus.

Per the germline V gene, CDR1 is SGHVS and CDR2 is FNYEAQ. The CDR3 runs to 14 residues. V lost 9 bases and J 3 bases, leaving 18 bases between the germline ends. PCR primers comprised 60 Vbeta and 13 Jbeta primers. Assay used: immunoSEQ multiplex PCR; TCRdb lists only in-frame clones, some missing. The repertoire holds approximately 160,000 clones, with approximately 84% as singletons. Turning to this clone: The antigen remains undetermined.

The material sequenced was PBMCs. The rearrangement joins TRBV7-6 to TRBJ2-7, with D possibly matching TRBD1 (6 bases). The sequence was collected from a woman between 50 and 59 years old in good health and CMV-seropositive. The chain's CDR3 is CASTIGQKSYEQYF. Written as DNA, the CDR3 is TGTGCCAGTACCATCGGACAGAAAAGCTACGAGCAGTACTTC.